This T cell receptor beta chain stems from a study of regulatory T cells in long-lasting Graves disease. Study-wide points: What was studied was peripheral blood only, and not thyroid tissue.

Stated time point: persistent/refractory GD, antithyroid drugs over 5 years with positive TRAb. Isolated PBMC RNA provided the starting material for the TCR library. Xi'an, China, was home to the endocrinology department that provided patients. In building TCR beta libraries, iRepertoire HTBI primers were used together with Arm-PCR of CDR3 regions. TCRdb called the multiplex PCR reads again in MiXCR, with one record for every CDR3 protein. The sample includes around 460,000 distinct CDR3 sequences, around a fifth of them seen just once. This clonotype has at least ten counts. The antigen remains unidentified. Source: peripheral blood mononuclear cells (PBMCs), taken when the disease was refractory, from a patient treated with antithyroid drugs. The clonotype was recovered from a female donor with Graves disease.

The CDR3 nucleotides read TGTGCCAGCAGTGGGACACCTAGGTCACCCCTCCACTTT. The encoded protein is CASSGTPRSPLHF. This chain uses TRBV12-3 or TRBV12-4 with TRBJ1-6; D is perhaps TRBD1 (6 bases). The CDR3 length is 13 residues. Trimming removed 5 bases at V and 10 bases at J, with 12 bases between.